This TCR beta chain came from a study of blood T cell repertoires in COVID-19 (TCRdb year 2020). Context from the whole study: Collaborator samples came from the United States, Italy and Spain and covered acute and convalescent phases of COVID-19. The prospective study material was composed of cDNA or gDNA derived from T cells, B-cell-depleted T cells, or PBMCs. Subjects who had been exposed to COVID-19, were actively infected with it, or had recovered from it provided the deeply sampled blood TCRbeta repertoires that made up the dataset. A freely available public database, intended as a resource for researchers studying the immune response to SARS-CoV-2, is where the repertoires were released. The samples were drawn from two sources: the first 160 participants of the ongoing ImmuneRACE study, and fewer than 1,500 subjects contributed by 6 global collaborators. Nearly every sample came with metadata listing a de-identified subject ID, COVID-19 status, age in years and sex. Where HLA class I and class II types were available, the types were taken from metadata supplied by the sample provider, not from assay-based typing. Findings and caveats that apply to the study as a whole: The quantity of clinical and demographic metadata differed by source and by participant and was supplied without curation.

V ends up 2 bases short and J 6 bases short, with an unmatched junction base count of 10. From its cysteine to its phenylalanine, the CDR3 spans 15 amino acids. Only the CDR3 DNA stays, 45 bases, in frame from base 1. CDR1 and CDR2 are read off the germline V gene as MNHEY and SVGAGI. The immunoSEQ Assay, a bias-controlled multiplex PCR, was used to amplify TCRbeta CDR3 regions from genomic DNA. The original methods were these. The number of nucleated cells in each sample was estimated from the amplification of reference gene primers within the assay. Sequence reads were collapsed and filtered to measure the absolute abundance of every unique TCRbeta CDR3 rearrangement. For each sample, productive Simpson clonality was calculated as the square root of Simpson's diversity index over productive rearrangements. TCRdb obtained this table from immuneACCESS and retained in-frame rearrangements with V and J assigned. These tables miss some clones; where compared with another copy, unresolved V genes account for less than half of the shortfall, and the remainder is unexplained. V, J and clone size were drawn from that table, and D and trimming were deduced from the DNA. In all, the sample holds tens of thousands of clones, and roughly 76% of those were seen once. The ten largest make up 5.3% of the sample.

Whole blood was collected in K2EDTA tubes by collaborating institutions according to the institutions' own protocols. For TCRbeta analysis, collaborators shipped samples as frozen whole blood, isolated PBMCs, or DNA extracted from either of those sample types. Concerning this clone itself: It lacks a known antigen. There are no base qualities to consult, and no much larger clone falls within one base.

The chain is encoded by TRBV6-5 joined to TRBJ2-7; 7 of the junction bases match TRBD2. This TCR was sampled from a woman aged 55-70 years with acute or convalescent COVID-19. Sequencing input: peripheral blood. CDR3 loop: CASSYGGGNIGEQYF. The nucleotide sequence reads TGTGCCAGCAGTTACGGGGGGGGGAATATAGGCGAGCAGTACTTC.